This T cell receptor (beta chain) was profiled in a study of T cell repertoires in cytomegalovirus infection. There are 14 residues in the CDR3. Trimming pared 8 bases from V and 2 bases from J, leaving 13 bases between. The germline V gene encodes CDR1 MNHEY and CDR2 SMNVEV (reference sequence). This clonotype was observed a few times. TCRdb fed the reads into MiXCR, producing one record per CDR3 protein. There are under 300,000 distinct CDR3 sequences in the sample; approximately 15% occur only once, and approximately 51% lies in the top ten. The chain carries TRBV27 and TRBJ1-3; possibly TRBD1 for D (5 bases). The clonotype was recovered from a human donor in good health (CMV status not recorded). Some clones in this sample may be carry-over from other donors' samples. Material for sequencing was CD8+ T cells from PBMCs. CDR3 DNA sequence: TGTGCCAGCGCTGTCGGGGCAGCTGGAAACACCATATATTTT. Translation: CASAVGAAGNTIYF.